The clone carrying this T cell receptor beta chain came up many times. Both iRepertoire HTBI primers and Arm-PCR of CDR3 regions were used to build the TCR beta libraries. TCRdb re-derived calls from the multiplex PCR reads in MiXCR, one entry per CDR3 protein. The sample consists of 200,000 to 250,000 distinct CDR3 sequences, roughly 19% of them appearing once. Documented time point: newly diagnosed GD, antithyroid drugs for less than 3 months. The TCR library used RNA extracted from PBMCs. This record belongs to a study of regulatory T cells in long-lasting Graves disease. CDR1 is LNHDA, CDR2 SQIVND, per germline (reference sequence). Trimming removed 2 bases at V and 1 base at J, with 8 bases between. This CDR3 has 14 amino acids. This sample also belongs to another study, concerning T cells in Graves' hyperthyroidism and ophthalmopathy.

The specimen comprised peripheral blood mononuclear cells (PBMCs), sampled at new diagnosis, from a patient treated with antithyroid drugs. This sequence was found in a woman aged 25 to 45 with Graves disease. The chain couples TRBV19 to TRBJ2-5, with TRBD1 as a possible D gene (5 bases). CDR3 loop: CASSIRGAQETQYF. Written as DNA, the CDR3 is TGTGCCAGTAGTATAAGGGGCGCCCAAGAGACCCAGTACTTC.